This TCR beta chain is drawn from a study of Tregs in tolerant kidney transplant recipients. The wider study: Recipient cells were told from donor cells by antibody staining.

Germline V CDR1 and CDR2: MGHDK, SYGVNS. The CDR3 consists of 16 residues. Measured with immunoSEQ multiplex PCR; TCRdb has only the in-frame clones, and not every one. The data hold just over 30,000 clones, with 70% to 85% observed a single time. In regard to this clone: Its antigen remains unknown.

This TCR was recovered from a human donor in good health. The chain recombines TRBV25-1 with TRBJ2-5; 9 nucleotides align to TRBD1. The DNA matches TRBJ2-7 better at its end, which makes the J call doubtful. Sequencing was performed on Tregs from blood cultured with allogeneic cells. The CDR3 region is CASRGFPGQGSYEQYF. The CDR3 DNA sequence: TGTGCCAGCAGAGGTTTCCCGGGACAGGGTTCCTACGAGCAGTACTTC.